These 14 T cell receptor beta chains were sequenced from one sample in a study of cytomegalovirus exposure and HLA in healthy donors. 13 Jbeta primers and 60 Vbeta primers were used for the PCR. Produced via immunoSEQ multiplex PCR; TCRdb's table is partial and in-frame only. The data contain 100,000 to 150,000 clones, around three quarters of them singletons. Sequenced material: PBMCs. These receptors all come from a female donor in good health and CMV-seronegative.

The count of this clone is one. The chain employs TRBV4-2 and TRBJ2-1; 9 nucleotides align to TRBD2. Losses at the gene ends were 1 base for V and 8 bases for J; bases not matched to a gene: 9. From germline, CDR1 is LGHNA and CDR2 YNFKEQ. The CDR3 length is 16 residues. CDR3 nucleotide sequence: TGTGCCAGCAGCCAAGTCGGTAGCGGGAGTGTCGATGAGCAGTTCTTC. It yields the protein CASSQVGSGSVDEQFF.

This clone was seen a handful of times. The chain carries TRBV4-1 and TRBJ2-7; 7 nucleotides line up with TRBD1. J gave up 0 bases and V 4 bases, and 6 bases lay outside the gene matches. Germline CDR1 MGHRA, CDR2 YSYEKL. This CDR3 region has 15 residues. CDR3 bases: TGCGCCAGCAGCCCCCGGGACAGAAGCTCCTACGAGCAGTACTTC. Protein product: CASSPRDRSSYEQYF.

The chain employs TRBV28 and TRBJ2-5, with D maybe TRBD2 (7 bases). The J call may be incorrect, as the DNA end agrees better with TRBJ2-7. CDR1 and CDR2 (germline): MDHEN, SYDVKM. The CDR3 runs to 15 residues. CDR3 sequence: CASGSHGGGAYEQYF. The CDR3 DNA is TGTGCCAGCGGAAGCCATGGGGGGGGCGCTTACGAGCAGTACTTC.

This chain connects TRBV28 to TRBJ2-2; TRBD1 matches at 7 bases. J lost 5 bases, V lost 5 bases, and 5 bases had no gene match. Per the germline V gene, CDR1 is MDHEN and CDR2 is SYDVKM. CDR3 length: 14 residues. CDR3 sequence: CASSLRGLTGELFF. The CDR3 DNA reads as TGTGCCAGCAGTCTGAGGGGGCTGACCGGGGAGCTGTTTTTT.

The CDR3, as DNA: TGCGCCAGCAGCCTCCTCAGAATGCCAGTGTTTAATTCACCCCTCCACTTT. Translating it yields CASSLLRMPVFNSPLHF. The chain combines TRBV4-1 with TRBJ1-6; no reliable D call. The CDR3 is made up of 17 amino acids. Between the trimmed V and J ends, which lost 4 bases and 6 bases, there was a span of 19 bases. The germline V gene has CDR1 MGHRA and CDR2 YSYEKL.

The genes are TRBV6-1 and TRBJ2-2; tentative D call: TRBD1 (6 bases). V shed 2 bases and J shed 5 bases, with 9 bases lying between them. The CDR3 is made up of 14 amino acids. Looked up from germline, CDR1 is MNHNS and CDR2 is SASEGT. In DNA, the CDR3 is TGTGCCAGCAGTGAACTTCAGGGGACCGGGGAGCTGTTTTTT. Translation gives CASSELQGTGELFF.

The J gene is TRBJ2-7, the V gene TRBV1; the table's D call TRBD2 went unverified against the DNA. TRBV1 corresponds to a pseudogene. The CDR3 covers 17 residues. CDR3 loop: CTSSQETPAGGFHEQYF. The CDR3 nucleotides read TGCACCAGCAGCCAAGAGACCCCAGCGGGAGGGTTCCACGAGCAGTACTTC.

CDR3 DNA sequence: TGTGCCAGCAGTAATGTCCTAGATGGCTACACCTTC. This sequence encodes CASSNVLDGYTF. The rearrangement links TRBV28 to TRBJ1-2; D gene uncertain. This CDR3 comprises 12 residues. V shed 5 bases and J shed 6 bases, with 10 bases lying between them. The V gene's germline CDR1 is MDHEN and CDR2 SYDVKM.

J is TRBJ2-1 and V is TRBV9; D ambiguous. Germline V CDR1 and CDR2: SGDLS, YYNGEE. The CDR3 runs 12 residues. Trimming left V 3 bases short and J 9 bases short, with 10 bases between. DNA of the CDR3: TGTGCCAGCAGCGCAATTTCGGGTGAGCAGTTCTTC. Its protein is CASSAISGEQFF.

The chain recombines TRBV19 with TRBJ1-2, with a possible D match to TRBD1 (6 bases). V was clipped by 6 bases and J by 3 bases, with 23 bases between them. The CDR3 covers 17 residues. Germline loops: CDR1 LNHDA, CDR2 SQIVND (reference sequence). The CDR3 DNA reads TGTGCCAGTAGGGGGACTAGGACAGCCCTCGGGGACTATGGCTACACCTTC. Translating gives CASRGTRTALGDYGYTF.

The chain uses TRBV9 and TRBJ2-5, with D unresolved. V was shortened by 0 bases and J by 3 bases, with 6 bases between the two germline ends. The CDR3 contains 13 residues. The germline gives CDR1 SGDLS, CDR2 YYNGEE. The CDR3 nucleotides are TGTGCCAGCAGCGTAGGTCAGAAAGAGACCCAGTACTTC. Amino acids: CASSVGQKETQYF. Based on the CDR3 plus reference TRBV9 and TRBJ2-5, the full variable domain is DSGVTQTPKHLITATGQRVTLRCSPRSGDLSVYWYQQSLDQGLQFLIQYYNGEERAKGNILERFSAQQFPDLHSELNLSSLELGDSALYFCASSVGQKETQYFGPGTRLLVL.

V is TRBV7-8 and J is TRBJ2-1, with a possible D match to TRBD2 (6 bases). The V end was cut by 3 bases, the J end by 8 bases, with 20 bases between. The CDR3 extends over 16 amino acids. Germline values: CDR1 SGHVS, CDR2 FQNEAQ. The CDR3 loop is CASSLRPGLLSDEQFF. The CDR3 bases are TGTGCCAGCAGCTTGAGACCGGGACTTCTCTCGGATGAGCAGTTCTTC.

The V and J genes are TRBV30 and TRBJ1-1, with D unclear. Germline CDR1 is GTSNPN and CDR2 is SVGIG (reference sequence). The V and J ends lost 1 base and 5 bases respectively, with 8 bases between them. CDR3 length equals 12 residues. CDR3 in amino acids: CAWSAEETEAFF. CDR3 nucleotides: TGTGCCTGGAGTGCGGAGGAGACTGAAGCTTTCTTT.

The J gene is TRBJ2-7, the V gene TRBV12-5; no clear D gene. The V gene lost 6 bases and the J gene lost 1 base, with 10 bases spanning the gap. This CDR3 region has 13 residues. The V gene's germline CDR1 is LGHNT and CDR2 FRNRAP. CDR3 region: CASGRGGSYEQYF. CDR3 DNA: TGTGCTAGTGGCCGTGGCGGTTCCTACGAGCAGTACTTC.